This TCR beta chain was captured by sequencing in a study of blood T cell repertoires in COVID-19. Study summary: Material from acute and convalescent COVID-19 was sourced from the United States, Italy and Spain. T cells, B-cell-depleted T cells, or PBMCs provided the cDNA or gDNA that served as material.

The CDR3 extends over 14 amino acids. Germline V gene sequence: CDR1 SGHRS, CDR2 YFSETQ. The ends were cut back, 0 bases at V and 4 bases at J, with 10 bases in the middle. Generated by immunoSEQ multiplex PCR, the TCRdb table keeps only in-frame clones and is missing some. The table includes 200,000 to 250,000 clones, about four fifths detected once. Grouping used clinical history reported by participants in a survey and questionnaire. The chain uses TRBV5-1 and TRBJ1-1, with D unresolved. The sequenced material came from PBMCs or T cells enriched from blood (not recorded which). The clonotype originates from a middle-aged woman with acute COVID-19. The CDR3 DNA reads as TGCGCCAGCAGCTTGGGAGGTGACTCCACTGAAGCTTTCTTT. This sequence encodes CASSLGGDSTEAFF.